This T cell receptor (beta chain) was recovered during a study of beta chain features in type 1 diabetes. Study observations and caveats: A moderate, significant TCRB CDR3 shortening appeared in type 1 diabetes across four CD4+ subsets.

Isolated RNA was reverse transcribed in full, so expressed TCRB transcripts were sequenced. Data came from immunoSEQ multiplex PCR; TCRdb stores just in-frame clones and leaves some out. The sample has about 320,000 clones, approximately 14% seen once. This clone was observed a few times. Its antigen is as yet unknown. The trim removed 0 bases at V and 6 bases at J, leaving 3 bases unmatched. Germline V CDR1 and CDR2: MNHNS, SASEGT. CDR3 length: 15 residues. One heparinised blood draw, averaging roughly 110 mL, came from each donor. Staining for CD45RO/CCR7/CD25/CD127/CD95/CD27 allowed sorting of CD4+ naive, central memory, regulatory and stem cell-like memory cells. Purity of each sorted population was above 95%.

This TCR was sampled from a man in his thirties or forties in good health. The genes are TRBV6-1 and TRBJ2-1, with 9 bases identical to TRBD2. Sequences were obtained from central memory CD4+ T cells from blood. DNA of the CDR3: TGTGCCAGCAGTGAAGCCTCAGCGGGGGGCAATGAGCAGTTCTTC. As protein: CASSEASAGGNEQFF.